The rows below give T cell receptor beta chains drawn from one sample of a study of blood T cell repertoires in COVID-19. Sequencing used immunoSEQ multiplex PCR; TCRdb keeps in-frame clones, though not all of them. The sample has around 99,000 clones, around three quarters seen once. Sequencing used peripheral blood. The source of these receptors is a human donor in a cohort sampled during active or convalescent COVID-19. The CDR3 runs from the conserved cysteine through the conserved F or W. D genes are given only for firm matches. The listing skips clone size in some rows; elsewhere it reads once, few, many or a size class.

D	V	size	J	CDR3	DNA
TRBD1	TRBV10-3	NA	TRBJ2-7	CATSYSGTGDYEQYF	TGTGCCACGTCCTATTCCGGGACAGGCGACTACGAGCAGTACTTC
NA	TRBV24-1	NA	TRBJ1-2	CATSDTTVRSVNDYTF	TGTGCCACCAGTGACACGACAGTCCGGTCGGTTAACGACTACACCTTC
NA	TRBV10-2	NA	TRBJ1-3	CASSEGSGAGNTIYF	TGCGCCAGCAGTGAGGGGTCAGGGGCAGGAAACACCATATATTTT
TRBD1	TRBV20-1	few	TRBJ1-2	CSASGQAIRYGYTF	TGCAGTGCTAGTGGACAGGCGATCCGCTATGGCTACACCTTC
NA	TRBV11-1	NA	TRBJ2-1	CASSWESHEQFF	TGTGCCAGCAGCTGGGAGAGTCATGAGCAGTTCTTC
TRBD1	TRBV7-6	few	TRBJ1-2	CASSLGSGTGGSGYTF	TGTGCCAGCAGCTTGGGCTCCGGGACAGGGGGCTCCGGCTACACCTTC
TRBD1	TRBV3-1/TRBV3-2	NA	TRBJ2-7	CASSHPGQSYEQYF	TGTGCCAGCAGCCATCCGGGACAGAGCTACGAGCAGTACTTC
TRBD1	TRBV19	NA	TRBJ1-6	CASSPDRGRSYNSPLHF	TGTGCCAGTAGTCCAGACAGGGGTAGGTCTTATAATTCACCCCTCCACTTT
NA	TRBV3-1/TRBV3-2	NA	TRBJ2-3	CASSRQDTQYF	TGTGCCAGCAGCCGCCAGGATACGCAGTATTTT
NA	TRBV24-1	NA	TRBJ2-6	CATSDVGTGANVLTF	TGTGCCACCAGTGATGTTGGCACTGGGGCCAACGTCCTGACTTTC
NA	TRBV7-9	NA	TRBJ1-2	CASSARRAGYTF	TGTGCCAGCAGCGCGAGGAGGGCTGGCTACACCTTC
TRBD2	TRBV19	NA	TRBJ2-1	CASSIGRLAYNEQFF	TGTGCCAGTAGTATTGGGAGACTAGCGTATAATGAGCAGTTCTTC
NA	TRBV19	few	TRBJ1-5	CASSITGPRAQPQHF	TGTGCCAGTAGTATAACAGGCCCCCGGGCTCAGCCCCAGCATTTT
TRBD1	TRBV2	NA	TRBJ2-3	CASKKYRGQGGYTDTQYF	TGTGCCAGCAAGAAGTACAGGGGGCAGGGCGGCTACACAGATACGCAGTATTTT
TRBD2	TRBV7-2	NA	TRBJ2-5	CASSEGLAEAQETQYF	TGTGCCAGCAGCGAAGGACTAGCGGAAGCACAAGAGACCCAGTACTTC
NA	TRBV10-2	NA	TRBJ1-1	CASSVVRNTEAFF	TGCGCCAGCAGCGTTGTTAGGAACACTGAAGCTTTCTTT
NA	TRBV28	NA	TRBJ1-2	CASSFDKTIPYTF	TGTGCCAGCAGTTTCGACAAGACCATCCCCTACACCTTC
NA	TRBV7-3	NA	TRBJ2-5	CASSSRYQETQYF	TGTGCCAGCAGCTCGAGGTACCAAGAGACCCAGTACTTC